Following are 32 T cell receptor beta chains from one sample sequenced in a study of Graves' ophthalmopathy and Graves' hyperthyroidism. Scientists amplified the TCR beta CDR3 regions from RNA transcripts. RT-PCR with HTBI primers came first, then second-round multiplex PCR. TCRdb reprocessed the multiplex PCR reads via MiXCR and lists one record per CDR3 protein. The sample contains hundreds of thousands of distinct CDR3 sequences, around 21% of which appear only once. Sequenced sample: peripheral blood. The receptors here all came from a woman aged 18-29 years with stable Graves' hyperthyroidism.

This clonotype was recorded once. The gene calls are TRBV27 and TRBJ1-2, with TRBD1 matching over 10 bases. This CDR3 comprises 15 residues. Germline CDR1 is MNHEY and CDR2 is SMNVEV (reference sequence). V was clipped by 6 bases and J by 4 bases; unmatched bases: 8. The CDR3 nucleotides read TGTGCCAGCAGGTTGACAGGGGGCGAAGTCTATGGCTACACCTTC. Its protein product is CASRLTGGEVYGYTF.

At least ten counts were recorded for this clonotype. This CDR3 reads CASSFYSSYEQYF. CDR3 DNA sequence: TGTGCCAGCAGTTTCTACAGCTCCTACGAGCAGTACTTC. The genes are TRBV12-3 or TRBV12-4 and TRBJ2-7; D not resolved. The CDR3 is 13 residues long. The V and J ends lost 3 bases and 0 bases respectively, with 6 bases between them.

This clonotype was seen many times. The chain joins TRBV10-3 to TRBJ2-2; TRBD1 matches 10 bases. V shed 6 bases, J shed 3 bases, and the junction held 1 base outside the gene matches. Germline V CDR1 and CDR2: ENHRY, SYGVKD. The CDR3 has 14 residues. The CDR3 loop is CAIRGTGDTGELFF. The CDR3 region has the DNA TGTGCCATCAGAGGGACAGGGGACACCGGGGAGCTGTTTTTT.

This clonotype was detected ten times or more. The chain combines TRBV30 with TRBJ1-6; perhaps TRBD1 as D (6 bases). This CDR3 comprises 14 residues. Trimming stripped 8 bases from V and 8 bases from J, with 19 bases between. CDR1 GTSNPN and CDR2 SVGIG come from the germline V gene (reference sequence). For the CDR3, the DNA is TGTGCCACTACGGTGCGGGCAGGGGATTCACCCCTCCACTTT. It is translated as CATTVRAGDSPLHF. Together with reference TRBV30 and TRBJ1-6, the CDR3 gives the full variable domain: SQTIHQWPATLVQPVGSPLSLECTVEGTSNPNLYWYRQAAGRGLQLLFYSVGIGQISSEVPQNLSASRPQDRQFILSSKKLLLSDSGFYLCATTVRAGDSPLHFGNGTRLTVT.

There are a few counts of this clonotype. The rearrangement joins TRBV7-6 to TRBJ2-7; TRBD2 is a possible D gene (5 bases). Germline V gene data show CDR1 as SGHVS and CDR2 as FNYEAQ. The V end lost 9 bases, the J end lost 3 bases, and 18 bases lay between the germline ends. This CDR3 comprises 14 residues. The CDR3 sequence: CASLHEGTFYEQYF. CDR3 bases: TGTGCCAGTTTACACGAGGGCACCTTCTACGAGCAGTACTTC.

This clonotype was counted at least ten times. The rearrangement links TRBV28 to TRBJ2-7; D not resolved. Trimming cost V 6 bases and J 5 bases, with 14 bases left between them. The CDR3 runs 13 residues. CDR1 is MDHEN and CDR2 is SYDVKM in the germline V gene. DNA of the CDR3: TGTGCCAGCAGCCCCCCCCGTAGGGACGAGCAGTACTTC. Translating it yields CASSPPRRDEQYF.

This clonotype came up many times. This chain uses TRBV3-1 with TRBJ1-1; no clear D. CDR3 length equals 12 residues. Germline-derived CDR1 and CDR2 are LGHDT and YNNKEL (reference sequence). V lost 6 bases and J 2 bases, leaving 7 bases between the germline ends. Written as DNA, the CDR3 is TGTGCCAGCAGGAGGGCTAACACTGAAGCTTTCTTT. Its protein product is CASRRANTEAFF.

J is TRBJ1-1 and V is TRBV6-2 or TRBV6-3; D remains ambiguous. Per germline, CDR1 MNHEY and CDR2 SVGEGT. Trimming stripped 6 bases from V and 12 bases from J, with 14 bases between. The CDR3 length is 11 residues. CDR3 loop: CASSRGAETFF. In DNA, the CDR3 is TGTGCCAGCAGCCGGGGAGCCGAGACTTTCTTT.

This clonotype occurred many times. This chain uses TRBV20-1 with TRBJ2-5; 11 bases align to TRBD1. The V and J ends lost 1 base and 3 bases, in that order; junction bases with no gene match: 4. Germline V lookup: CDR1 DFQATT, CDR2 SNEGSKA (reference sequence). The CDR3 runs to 15 residues. The CDR3 reads CSARVLGQGEETQYF. CDR3 nucleotide sequence: TGCAGTGCTAGAGTCTTGGGACAGGGGGAAGAGACCCAGTACTTC.

This clonotype was recorded at least ten times. The V and J genes are TRBV12-3 or TRBV12-4 and TRBJ1-5, with a tentative D call TRBD1 (5 bases). The CDR3 is 14 residues long. The V and J ends lost 5 bases and 7 bases respectively, with 15 bases between them. The CDR3 DNA sequence: TGTGCCAGCAGTCCTTTGGGGGGAGGCCAGCCCCAGCATTTT. Amino acid sequence: CASSPLGGGQPQHF.

This clonotype was detected many times. V and J are TRBV12-3 or TRBV12-4 and TRBJ1-1, with D unclear. This CDR3 has 13 amino acids. V dropped 1 base and J dropped 5 bases, with 8 bases sitting between them. CDR3 region: CASSLVFGTEAFF. DNA of the CDR3: TGTGCCAGCAGTTTAGTGTTTGGGACTGAAGCTTTCTTT.

This clonotype occurred a few times. CDR3 sequence (DNA): TGTGCCAGCAGTAAGCCGGGACAGGGGGTCGTCACTGAAGCTTTCTTT. This codes for CASSKPGQGVVTEAFF. The V call is TRBV6-2 or TRBV6-3, the J call TRBJ1-1, with 11 bases aligning to TRBD1. The germline CDR1 and CDR2 sequences are MNHEY and SVGEGT. The J segment lost 4 bases and the V segment lost 5 bases, leaving 9 bases of the junction unmatched. CDR3 size: 16 residues.

V is TRBV6-2 or TRBV6-3 and J is TRBJ1-1, with D possibly matching TRBD1 (6 bases). Germline V CDR1 and CDR2: MNHEY, SVGEGT. V dropped 5 bases and J dropped 7 bases, with 11 bases sitting between them. The CDR3 sequence is 12 residues long. CDR3: CASSAGAFEAFF. The CDR3 DNA reads TGTGCCAGCAGTGCGGGGGCTTTTGAAGCTTTCTTT.

This clonotype has ten or more counts. V gene TRBV20-1 combines with J gene TRBJ2-4; D possibly corresponds to TRBD2 (5 bases). Trimming cost V 6 bases and J 1 base, with 13 bases left between them. This CDR3 contains 14 residues. Germline V CDR1 and CDR2: DFQATT, SNEGSKA (reference sequence). The DNA for the CDR3 is TGCAGTGCCTTACCCGGGGTTGCCAAAAACATTCAGTACTTC. Protein: CSALPGVAKNIQYF.

In this sample, this clonotype turned up many times. The rearrangement uses TRBV6-2 or TRBV6-3 and TRBJ1-5; 7 nucleotides line up with TRBD1. The V segment lost 5 bases and the J segment 7 bases; nucleotides outside the gene matches: 11. CDR1 is MNHEY, CDR2 SVGEGT, per germline. CDR3 length: 15 residues. CDR3 sequence: CASSRTTGINQPQHF. The CDR3 region has the DNA TGTGCCAGCAGTCGAACGACAGGGATTAACCAGCCCCAGCATTTT.

This clonotype was counted ten times or more. The rearrangement links TRBV7-2 to TRBJ1-2, with D hard to call. Germline V gene lookup returns CDR1 SGHTA and CDR2 FQGNSA. V was shortened by 2 bases and J by 8 bases, with 9 bases between the two germline ends. The CDR3 runs to 12 residues. The CDR3 loop is CASSLNSWGYTF. The CDR3 DNA sequence: TGTGCCAGCAGCTTAAACAGCTGGGGCTACACCTTC.

The chain has TRBV28 and TRBJ1-2; no firm D call. Germline V gene sequence: CDR1 MDHEN, CDR2 SYDVKM. The V end was cut by 6 bases, the J end by 2 bases, with 7 bases between. There are 12 residues in the CDR3. CDR3 coding DNA: TGTGCCAGCAGGCCGGTCAACTATGGCTACACCTTC. Translation gives CASRPVNYGYTF.

The CDR3 reads CASSTRQGRGTEAFF. CDR3 nucleotides: TGTGCCAGCAGCACCCGACAGGGCAGGGGGACTGAAGCTTTCTTT. The chain couples TRBV11-1 to TRBJ1-1; 7 nucleotides agree with TRBD1. Germline lookup yields CDR1 SGHAT and CDR2 FQDESV (reference sequence). This CDR3 has 15 amino acids. J gave up 5 bases and V 5 bases, and 11 bases lay outside the gene matches. Filled out from reference TRBV11-1 and TRBJ1-1, the complete variable domain reads EAEVAQSPRYKITEKSQAVAFWCDPISGHATLYWYRQILGQGPELLVQFQDESVVDDSQLPKDRFSAERLKGVDSTLKIQPAELGDSAMYLCASSTRQGRGTEAFFGQGTRLTVV.

This clonotype was observed many times. The gene calls are TRBV12-3 or TRBV12-4 and TRBJ2-4, with 8 bases lining up with TRBD2. Unmatched junction bases numbered 9, after V lost 2 bases and J lost 3 bases. There are 17 residues in the CDR3. CDR3 nucleotide sequence: TGTGCCAGCAGTTTATACTCGGGGCTAGCGGGCAAAAACATTCAGTACTTC. Amino acids: CASSLYSGLAGKNIQYF.

The J gene is TRBJ2-7, the V gene TRBV5-1, with 7 bases that match TRBD2. CDR3 size: 14 residues. With 6 bases clipped from V and 3 bases from J, the junction kept 9 bases outside the gene matches. Per the germline V gene, CDR1 is SGHRS and CDR2 is YFSETQ. CDR3 DNA: TGCGCCAGCACCCCGGGGGGATCCAACTACGAGCAGTACTTC. It specifies CASTPGGSNYEQYF.

This clonotype was recorded many times. The rearrangement joins TRBV28 to TRBJ2-7, with 7 bases aligning to TRBD2. The CDR3 has 14 residues. Per the germline V gene, CDR1 is MDHEN and CDR2 is SYDVKM. Losses at the gene ends were 4 bases for V and 5 bases for J; bases not matched to a gene: 8. CDR3 in DNA: TGTGCCAGCAGTTCCGCCGGGAGGAGACACGAGCAGTACTTC. Encoded protein: CASSSAGRRHEQYF.

The chain recombines TRBV6-1 with TRBJ1-1; D call uncertain. This CDR3 spans 12 amino acids. Trimming shortened V by 7 bases and J by 8 bases, and 14 bases separated the two germline ends. Per germline, CDR1 MNHNS and CDR2 SASEGT. CDR3 in amino acids: CASTVSGGEAFF. The DNA for the CDR3 is TGTGCCAGCACCGTAAGTGGTGGGGAAGCTTTCTTT.

This chain joins TRBV29-1 and TRBJ2-2, with 9 bases matching TRBD2. V lost 5 bases to trimming and J lost 9 bases; unmatched junction nucleotides: 7. The CDR3 consists of 13 residues. Germline lookup yields CDR1 SQVTM and CDR2 ANQGSEA. The CDR3 DNA reads as TGCAGCGTTCAAGCGGGAGGTTCCAGGGAGCTGTTTTTT. This encodes CSVQAGGSRELFF.

There are many counts of this clonotype. The rearrangement links TRBV30 to TRBJ2-7; 9 bases align to TRBD1. CDR3 length equals 13 residues. Germline values: CDR1 GTSNPN, CDR2 SVGIG (reference sequence). The J segment lost 3 bases and the V segment lost 1 base, leaving 1 base of the junction unmatched. The CDR3 region has the DNA TGTGCCTGGAGTGCGGACAGGGGCTACGAGCAGTACTTC. Translated: CAWSADRGYEQYF.

Ten or more counts support this clonotype. The chain carries TRBV28 and TRBJ2-6; perhaps D is TRBD1 or TRBD2 (5 bases each). CDR3 length equals 16 residues. V was cut by 4 bases and J by 0 bases, with 10 bases left in between. From germline, CDR1 is MDHEN and CDR2 SYDVKM. This chain's CDR3 is CASSSWGSSGANVLTF. CDR3 DNA sequence: TGTGCCAGCAGTTCATGGGGGAGCTCTGGGGCCAACGTCCTGACTTTC.

This clonotype was counted many times. The rearrangement joins TRBV6-5 to TRBJ2-5, with 8 bases lining up with TRBD2. After removal of 4 bases from V and 1 base from J, the junction contained 8 bases not matched to a gene. The germline V gene has CDR1 MNHEY and CDR2 SVGAGI. The CDR3 sequence is 16 residues long. The CDR3 loop is CASSSRGGWGQETQYF. The CDR3 nucleotides read TGTGCCAGCAGTTCCCGGGGGGGTTGGGGCCAAGAGACCCAGTACTTC.

The table lists this clonotype with many counts. The chain recombines TRBV29-1 with TRBJ2-2; D possibly matches TRBD1 or TRBD2 (6 bases each). V lost 6 bases and J 4 bases, leaving 18 bases between the germline ends. Per germline, CDR1 SQVTM and CDR2 ANQGSEA. The CDR3 sequence is 15 residues long. Here the CDR3 reads CSVRRGDSVTGELFF. CDR3 in DNA: TGCAGCGTCCGGAGGGGGGATAGCGTCACCGGGGAGCTGTTTTTT.

The chain carries TRBV27 and TRBJ1-1, with 10 bases that match TRBD1. Looked up from germline, CDR1 is MNHEY and CDR2 is SMNVEV (reference sequence). The junction had 7 bases not matched to a gene; V was cut back by 5 bases and J by 1 base. CDR3 length equals 16 residues. The CDR3 bases are TGTGCCAGCAGTACGGGACAGGGGATATGGAACACTGAAGCTTTCTTT. Translated, it gives CASSTGQGIWNTEAFF.

In its sample, this clonotype was seen many times. The chain recombines TRBV6-5 with TRBJ1-1, with no clear D. The germline V and J ends were trimmed by 0 bases and 7 bases, with 9 bases remaining between them. The CDR3 is 13 amino acids. From germline, CDR1 is MNHEY and CDR2 SVGAGI. The CDR3 reads CASSYSKRSEAFF. The CDR3 nucleotides read TGTGCCAGCAGTTACTCGAAGAGGAGTGAAGCTTTCTTT.

The chain has TRBV6-1 and TRBJ2-6; D is possibly TRBD1 (5 bases). In germline, CDR1 is MNHNS, CDR2 SASEGT. Trimming took off 6 bases at V and 4 bases at J, with 13 bases between the two ends. CDR3 length: 15 residues. CDR3 bases: TGTGCCAGCAGGCTGCAGGGTCCCGGGGCCAACGTCCTGACTTTC. Protein: CASRLQGPGANVLTF.

This clonotype was seen a few times. The rearrangement links TRBV6-1 to TRBJ1-5, with D maybe TRBD1 (5 bases). The ends were cut back, 7 bases at V and 0 bases at J, with 10 bases in the middle. Germline V lookup: CDR1 MNHNS, CDR2 SASEGT. The CDR3 totals 14 residues. The CDR3 region has the DNA TGTGCCAGCAACGGGGGGAATAGCAATCAGCCCCAGCATTTT. This codes for CASNGGNSNQPQHF.

This clonotype was detected ten times or more. The chain combines TRBV7-2 with TRBJ1-2, with a tentative D call TRBD1 (6 bases). This CDR3 is built from 15 residues. V was cut by 2 bases and J by 4 bases, with 14 bases left in between. Germline CDR1 is SGHTA and CDR2 is FQGNSA. The CDR3 DNA reads as TGTGCCAGCAGCTTATCCCTGACAGGAACCTATGGCTACACCTTC. Its protein product is CASSLSLTGTYGYTF. The variable domain in full, with the rest retrieved from reference TRBV7-2 and TRBJ1-2, is GAGVSQSPSNKVTEKGKDVELRCDPISGHTALYWYRQSLGQGLEFLIYFQGNSAPDKSGLPSDRFSAERTGGSVSTLTIQRTQQEDSAVYLCASSLSLTGTYGYTFGSGTRLTVV.